What follows are 9 T cell receptor beta chains derived from one specimen sequenced in a study of cytomegalovirus exposure and HLA in healthy donors (dated by TCRdb to about 2017). The protocol used for the library was the immunoSEQ multiplex PCR assay. A mixture of 60 forward primers for TCR Vbeta segments and 13 reverse primers for TCR Jbeta segments was used in the multiplex PCR. TCRdb provides this immuneACCESS table in a form limited to in-frame rearrangements. Some clones are lacking; in checked studies, under half of them reflect an unresolved V gene, and why the rest are absent is not known. The sample table includes approximately 170,000 clones. The ten largest clones represent 0.79% of the sample. The sequencing input was PBMCs. Every receptor here comes from a woman between 18 and 29 years old in good health and CMV-seropositive.

The chain has TRBV27 and TRBJ2-7, with D unclear. Trimming stripped 3 bases from V and 1 base from J, with 7 bases between. The CDR3 extends over 13 amino acids. Looked up from germline, CDR1 is MNHEY and CDR2 is SMNVEV (reference sequence). This CDR3 is CASSFSISYEQYF. The CDR3 bases are TGTGCCAGCAGTTTCTCTATTTCCTACGAGCAGTACTTC.

V and J are TRBV6-5 and TRBJ2-1, with TRBD2 identical over 11 bases. The germline gives CDR1 MNHEY, CDR2 SVGAGI. The CDR3 spans 15 residues. Trimming cost V 6 bases and J 4 bases; bases outside gene matches: 5. The CDR3 region has the DNA TGTGCCAGCAGATCGGGACTAGCGGAGTACAATGAGCAGTTCTTC. Translated: CASRSGLAEYNEQFF.

The chain employs TRBV5-4 and TRBJ2-5; the D gene is possibly TRBD2 (6 bases). The V and J ends lost 5 bases and 5 bases respectively, with 10 bases between them. The CDR3 extends over 12 amino acids. Germline CDR1 reads SGHNT; CDR2 reads YYREEE (reference sequence). The CDR3 reads CASRRDLETQYF. The CDR3 nucleotides read TGTGCCAGCAGAAGGGACTTGGAGACCCAGTACTTC.

On this clone: Other nucleotide sequences from this sample produce the same CDR3. This chain uses TRBV5-1 with TRBJ2-1; D not resolved. From germline, CDR1 is SGHRS and CDR2 YFSETQ. CDR3 length: 15 amino acids. V lost 0 bases to trimming and J lost 0 bases, with 7 bases between them. CDR3 nucleotides: TGCGCCAGCAGCTTGGACGGTAGCTCCTACAATGAGCAGTTCTTC. Translation gives CASSLDGSSYNEQFF.

The rearrangement uses TRBV27 and TRBJ2-7, with D possibly matching TRBD2 (5 bases). Trimming took 2 bases from V and 8 from J, leaving 16 bases between them. Germline V gene lookup returns CDR1 MNHEY and CDR2 SMNVEV (reference sequence). The CDR3 is 14 residues long. CDR3 residues: CASSLLGAVSKQYF. The CDR3 DNA reads TGTGCCAGCAGTTTACTGGGAGCGGTTAGCAAGCAGTACTTC.

As for this clone: The junction does not match germline at one end; this may be a read error. The V call is TRBV7-2, the J call TRBJ1-5, with no clear D. This CDR3 spans 14 amino acids. Germline loops: CDR1 SGHTA, CDR2 FQGNSA. CDR3 sequence: CACSSVAGNQPQHF. For the CDR3, the DNA is TGTGCCTGCAGCTCGGTGGCGGGCAATCAGCCCCAGCATTTT.

The J gene is TRBJ2-1, the V gene TRBV10-2; D perhaps matches TRBD2 (5 bases). There are 14 residues in the CDR3. The V and J ends lost 5 bases and 1 base respectively, with 9 bases between them. The V gene's germline CDR1 is WSHSY and CDR2 SAAADI. Here the CDR3 reads CASSQTTSYNEQFF. The CDR3 DNA reads as TGCGCCAGCAGTCAGACTACTTCCTACAATGAGCAGTTCTTC.

Comments on this clone: Mismatch with germline at one junction end may stem from a read error. The chain carries TRBV6-1 and TRBJ2-5; D is perhaps TRBD1 (6 bases). The CDR3 extends over 13 amino acids. Germline V gene lookup returns CDR1 MNHNS and CDR2 SASEGT. The CDR3 is CASSEAQGRRDDF. The CDR3 DNA is TGTGCCAGCAGTGAAGCGCAGGGGCGCAGGGACGACTTC.

V is TRBV5-1 and J is TRBJ2-7, with a weak D call TRBD1 (6 bases). Trimming removed 4 bases from V and 0 bases from J, with 11 bases in between. This CDR3 contains 14 residues. Germline lookup yields CDR1 SGHRS and CDR2 YFSETQ. CDR3 nucleotides: TGCGCCAGCAGCGAACAGGGAATCTCCTACGAGCAGTACTTC. As protein: CASSEQGISYEQYF.